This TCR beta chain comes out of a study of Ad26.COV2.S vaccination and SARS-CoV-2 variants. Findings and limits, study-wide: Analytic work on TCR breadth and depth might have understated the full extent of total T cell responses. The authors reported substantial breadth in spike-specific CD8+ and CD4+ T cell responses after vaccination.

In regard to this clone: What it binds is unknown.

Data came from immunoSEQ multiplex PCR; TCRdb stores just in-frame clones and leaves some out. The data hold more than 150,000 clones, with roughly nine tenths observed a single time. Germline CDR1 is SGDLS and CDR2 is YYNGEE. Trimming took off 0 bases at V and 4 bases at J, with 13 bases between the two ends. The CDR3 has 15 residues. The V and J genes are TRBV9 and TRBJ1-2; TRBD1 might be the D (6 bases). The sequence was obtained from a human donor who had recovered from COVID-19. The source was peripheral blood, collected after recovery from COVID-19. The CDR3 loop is CASSVDTGQGYGYTF. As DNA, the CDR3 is TGTGCCAGCAGCGTAGATACAGGGCAGGGCTATGGCTACACCTTC.